This T cell receptor beta chain is from a study of metastatic and nonmetastatic thyroid tumors. V was pared by 2 bases and J by 0 bases, with 5 bases between. This CDR3 region has 14 residues. Germline V gene sequence: CDR1 MNHEY, CDR2 SVGAGI. All patients were untreated before thyroid surgery. TCRdb re-analyzed the PCR reads through MiXCR. Among around 31,000 clones, about a fifth were seen once, and the ten largest hold around 3%. Sequencing was performed on tumor tissue. The source is a male donor with papillary thyroid cancer or a benign thyroid nodule (not recorded which). Some clones in this sample may be carry-over from other donors' samples. The rearrangement links TRBV6-5 to TRBJ1-5; D remains ambiguous. This chain's CDR3 is CASSYMASNQPQHF. Written as DNA, the CDR3 is TGTGCCAGCAGTTACATGGCTAGCAATCAGCCCCAGCATTTT.